This TCR beta chain was observed in a study of glioma-infiltrating T cells after dendritic cell vaccination. Time point here: after dendritic cell vaccination, including at tumor progression/relapse. The repertoire was sequenced with immunoSEQ multiplex PCR; TCRdb's copy has only in-frame clones and lacks some. The data show roughly 100,000 clones, with around 83% seen just once and roughly 6.8% held by the top ten. After removal of 5 bases from V and 8 bases from J, the junction contained 3 bases not matched to a gene. Germline V lookup: CDR1 ENHRY, CDR2 SYGVKD. The CDR3 is 14 residues long. This sequence was found in a human donor with glioblastoma. The rearrangement uses TRBV10-3 and TRBJ1-6; 10 nucleotides match TRBD1. Source: blood, taken after dendritic cell vaccination. The CDR3 DNA follows: TGTGCCATCAGTAAGGGACAGGGGCATTCACCCCTCCACTTT. It codes for CAISKGQGHSPLHF.